The source of this T cell receptor beta chain is a study of cytomegalovirus exposure and HLA in healthy donors. Primers included in the PCR were 60 Vbeta and 13 Jbeta primers. The method was immunoSEQ multiplex PCR; TCRdb's version includes in-frame clones alone and lacks a portion of them. The sample shows some 170,000 clones, around four fifths of them seen only once. Looked up from germline, CDR1 is KGHSH and CDR2 is LQKENI. V gave up 3 bases and J gave up 1 base, with 15 bases separating them. There are 16 residues in the CDR3. The chain couples TRBV18 to TRBJ1-1; no clear D gene. Sequencing input: PBMCs. The clonotype originates from a woman between 50 and 59 years old in good health and CMV-seronegative. CDR3 residues: CASSPRWQQENTEAFF. The CDR3 nucleotides read TGTGCCAGCTCACCCCGGTGGCAGCAGGAGAACACTGAAGCTTTCTTT. Full variable domain (rest looked up from reference TRBV18 and TRBJ1-1): NAGVMQNPRHLVRRRGQEARLRCSPMKGHSHVYWYRQLPEEGLKFMVYLQKENIIDESGMPKERFSAEFPKEGPSILRIQQVVRGDSAAYFCASSPRWQQENTEAFFGQGTRLTVV.